This entry is about one T cell receptor beta chain. How the authors handled the data: Reference gene primer amplification gave estimated nucleated cell counts. Profiled with immunoSEQ multiplex PCR; TCRdb holds only in-frame clones, not every one. V, J and clone size were drawn from that table, and D and trimming were deduced from the DNA. This sample carries about half a million clones, roughly nine tenths of them seen once, and the ten largest clones take around 0.92%. Trimming removed 10 bases at V and 3 bases at J, with 18 bases between. Germline V gives CDR1 SNHLY, CDR2 FYNNEI. There are 14 residues in the CDR3. The record originates from a study of blood T cell repertoires in COVID-19. Study-wide background: Both acute and convalescent COVID-19 samples were obtained from the United States, Italy and Spain. The cDNA or gDNA used as material had been derived from T cells, B-cell-depleted T cells, or PBMCs.

The receptor comes from a man between 18 and 29 years old with COVID-19, enrolled during active disease. The chain recombines TRBV2 with TRBJ1-1; D possibly corresponds to TRBD1 (6 bases). Source material: peripheral blood. CDR3 nucleotide sequence: TGTGCCACCTCGATACAGGGTTGGGACACTGAAGCTTTCTTT. Encoded protein: CATSIQGWDTEAFF.